This T cell receptor (beta chain) is from a study of control samples from healthy donors and cancer patients. Method: immunoSEQ multiplex PCR; TCRdb's copy keeps in-frame clones and lacks some. Of about 160,000 clones detected, over 85% appear once; the ten largest clones hold 8.5%. CDR3 length equals 16 residues. The V gene lost 5 bases and the J gene lost 4 bases, with 18 bases spanning the gap. Germline V gives CDR1 SGDLS, CDR2 YYNGEE. The genes are TRBV9 and TRBJ2-2, with D perhaps matching TRBD1 (5 bases). This TCR was sampled from a woman aged 40 to 55 in good health. Specimen: blood. CDR3 in DNA: TGTGCCAGCAGGCCCGCTGGGGCGGACGGCACCGGGGAGCTGTTTTTT. Translated, it gives CASRPAGADGTGELFF.